This T cell receptor beta chain was identified during a study of cytomegalovirus exposure and HLA in healthy donors (dated by TCRdb to 2015 to 2018). Broadly, across the study: In an earlier analysis of approximately 500 of the donors, about 260 Gb of sequence data and 120 million or so unique TCR beta sequences from 180 million or so T cells were reported. The study used immunosequencing to profile the T cell repertoires of 666 subjects and linked those repertoires to cytomegalovirus serostatus. Roughly 5 DR-DQ haplotypes were handled as single units for association and clustering, since linkage in the cohort was strong. High-throughput TCR immunosequencing, statistical association of individual TCRs with disease status, and machine learning were combined to predict cytomegalovirus infection status. A separate validation cohort of 90 to 150 different subjects was used in addition to the approximately 670-subject first cohort. The study aimed to test whether cataloging public T cell receptors could reveal signatures of past pathogen exposure. The number of donors typed differed by locus, with roughly 620-630 for A, B, C, DRB1 and DQB1, around 500 for DQA1, over 600 for DPA1, and some 440 for DPB1. Class I and class II HLA loci were covered by the typing at four-digit resolution. Among several hundred genotyped donors of the cohort, an average of about 220,000 unique TCR beta nucleotide sequences was sequenced per donor, of which 15% to 20% were non-productive. About 300 gigabases of sequencing data and tens of millions of unique TCR sequences were included in an early release covering about 620 HLA-typed donors. To decide whether each TCR beta V gene segment behaved as functional or pseudogenic, an earlier analysis of some 540 of the donors relied on high-throughput TCR beta sequencing. The genetic ancestry cluster associated with self-reported Caucasian donors included about four fifths of the 300 to 450 genotyped donors. The later analysis used no new phenotypic data to find candidate immune exposures, relying instead on TCR beta sequences and their occurrence across donors. Donor age, sex, ethnicity and CMV serostatus were compiled alongside the repertoire data. All discovery cohort repertoires had been generated using a single sequencing platform. Genome-wide SNP genotypes for about 55% of the roughly 670 donors were used in a later genetic analysis, which treated that subset as a discovery cohort. To study patterns of TCR occurrence, a later analysis re-analyzed previously published TCR beta repertoires from several hundred donors and added high-resolution HLA genotyping.

From the cysteine up to the phenylalanine, the CDR3 has a length of 18 residues. The only DNA kept is the CDR3, 54 bases in frame from the first base. The germline V gene (reference sequence) specifies GTSNPN as CDR1 and SVGIG as CDR2. A distance of 24 bases separates the germline ends of V and J, which lose 0 bases and 4 bases respectively. The paper as a whole reports these results and caveats: Specific HLA alleles were associated with about 17,000 TCR beta sequences at a false discovery rate of 0.05 in a later analysis. In vitro tests confirmed that a few of the cytomegalovirus-associated TCR beta chains recognize cytomegalovirus antigens. In a later analysis, TCR association rates were found to vary across HLA loci, with the most associated TCRs seen for DRB1 alleles and the fewest for HLA-C alleles. Compared with the approximately 600-donor mean, donors in an Asian-associated ancestry cluster had fewer N-insertions in productive TCRs, according to a later genetic analysis. While some public TCRs were present in many individuals, most TCR sequences turned up only very rarely across donors. Correlated functional status among segregating V segments might be attributable to linkage disequilibrium, but an unknown experimental factor could not be ruled out. A further reported finding was that TCR beta sequences accurately predicted the HLA-A and HLA-B alleles for most subjects in the first cohort. Because counts were too low, seventeen rarely observed V segments, including chromosome 9 orphons, were excluded from the earlier analysis of several hundred of the donors. In this cohort, only TCR beta chains were sequenced, and detectable features were limited by the absence of alpha or paired-chain data. Because the 87-base-pair reads could not distinguish some IMGT-functional V segments, including TRBV6-2 and TRBV6-3, those segments were excluded. In a later analysis, HLA-associated TCR beta chains were found to be more clonally expanded and to have lower generation probabilities than equally common non-associated chains. In a later analysis, several top co-occurrence clusters were reported to appear linked to parvovirus B19, influenza, CMV and Epstein-Barr virus. CMV serostatus was the only immune exposure information available for the cohort. The authors suggested that the approach could potentially be generalized to other disease states and immunological phenotypes. The classifier was reported to diagnose cytomegalovirus status with high specificity and sensitivity in both the original cohort and the validation cohort. Assigning TCR associations to individual alleles was difficult when HLA alleles, especially DR and DQ, strongly co-occurred. A cluster of highly shared sequence variants was judged likely to be a technical artifact of the sequencing pipeline. A later genetic analysis associated a missense DCLRE1C variant with V-gene and J-gene trimming of TCR beta chains, and an independent cohort replicated the association. Roughly uniform sequencing depth across donors was assumed in presence/absence analyses, although this assumption may not hold. In an earlier analysis of more than 500 of the donors, most TCR beta V segments appeared in productive rearrangements about 87% or about 30% of the time, broadly matching IMGT annotations. Because HLA typing was unavailable for some donors at each locus, only the typed subset was used in association tests. A later analysis found that most CMV-associated TCR beta chains appeared HLA-restricted, with HLA associations seemingly driven largely by CMV exposure. The study listed 150 to 200 TCR beta chains as associated with cytomegalovirus.

In the case of this clone: Its antigen is currently not known.

The cohort was made up of under 800 healthy bone marrow donors. Cohort members were all nominally healthy when sampled, although unrecorded immune exposures were likely present. The donor tested CMV seronegative and was one of the 352 seronegative cohort members. Each donor provided a peripheral blood sample, and peripheral blood mononuclear cells were used for TCR beta sequencing. Genomic DNA extraction from the blood cell samples was performed with the Qiagen DNeasy Blood Extraction Kit. The method was the immunoSEQ multiplex PCR assay. The multiplex PCR relied on a mix of 60 forward primers for TCR Vbeta segments and 13 reverse primers for TCR Jbeta segments. The CDR3 region of rearranged TCR beta genes was amplified from genomic DNA with a multiplex PCR assay. On the Illumina HiSeq System, the amplified TCR beta libraries were sequenced as 87-base-pair reads. In the source study's methods: Across the 600 to 700 repertoires, a later analysis counted around 80 million unique TCR beta chains, approximately 12 million of which were shared by at least two donors. To remove PCR and sequencing errors, raw reads were error-corrected and collapsed into unique sequences using a nearest-neighbor algorithm that merged closely related sequences. V, D and J gene segments were assigned by aligning CDR3 sequences to IMGT reference sequences. Each retained sequence needed at least a six-nucleotide match to both a V gene segment and a J gene segment. Rearrangements were called productive when the CDR3 lacked stop codons and stayed in frame with V and J; all others were non-productive. CDR3 was defined by IMGT convention, running from the second conserved V-encoded cysteine to the conserved J-encoded phenylalanine. In an earlier analysis of more than 550 of the donors, sequences lacking an unambiguous match to a single V gene segment were excluded. In an earlier analysis of more than 500 of the donors, a V segment was called functional when productive rearrangements were above 56.7%, and segregating when the standard deviation between donors exceeded 5%. To diagnose cytomegalovirus status from the catalog of TCR beta chain sequences, a statistical classification framework was built. In a later analysis, TCR nucleotide sequences were compared against IMGT/GENE-DB human TR gene sequences so that V and J genes could be assigned. A later analysis assigned CDR3 sequences and most-parsimonious VDJ recombination scenarios with the TCRdist pipeline. In a later analysis, each TCR beta chain was defined by its CDR3 amino acid sequence together with its V-gene family, and reads lacking a unique V-gene family were excluded. As a way to deal with suspected cross-contamination and a sequencing artifact, a later analysis dropped roughly 620 nucleotide sequences that were highly shared and had low generation probability. For each public chain, a later analysis derived a clonal expansion index from normalized ranks of inferred template counts within each repertoire. In a later analysis, generation probabilities were computed using a VDJ recombination model fitted to out-of-frame rearrangements, and the results were checked against IGoR. A later analysis scored TCR-TCR, TCR-HLA and TCR-CMV co-occurrence with hypergeometric tests, applying a repertoire-size bias correction to TCR pairs. To estimate false discovery rates, a later analysis permuted the HLA or CMV assignments 20 times. In a later analysis, co-occurring TCRs were grouped using DBSCAN, and TCRdist sequence similarity was added for clustering within HLA-allele-positive subsets. Co-occurrence clustering excluded repertoires with fewer than 30,000 or more than 120,000 public chains, plus five with anomalous nucleotide sharing. In TCRdb, the immuneACCESS table is reduced to in-frame sequences with V and J assigned. These tables do not hold every clone; where another copy was compared, an unresolved V gene accounts for under half, and the others remain unexplained. The DNA gave D and trimming, while V, J and clone size come from that table. The table kept for this sample lists about 90,000 clones. 3% to 4% of the sample goes to the ten largest clones.

The receptor was isolated from a woman aged 30 to 39 in good health and CMV-seronegative. The specimen sequenced was PBMCs. Recombination connected TRBV30 to TRBJ1-2; there is no confident call for the D gene. The nucleotide sequence reads TGTGCCTGGAGTGTACTTGATGGGAGGAGAGGCTTTTCCTATGGCTACACCTTC. Its translation reads: CAWSVLDGRRGFSYGYTF.